The 31 T cell receptor beta chains listed next were all sequenced from one sample in a study of T cell changes during pregnancy in multiple sclerosis. This table comes from immunoSEQ multiplex PCR, and its TCRdb copy is limited to in-frame clones, with some not included. The sample contains 60,000 to 85,000 clones, 80% to 95% of which appear only once. Sequencing was performed on peripheral blood, taken in the first trimester of pregnancy. These receptors were obtained from a female donor with multiple sclerosis, enrolled in a pregnancy study.

The V call is TRBV4-2, the J call TRBJ2-2; D is unresolved. There are 12 residues in the CDR3. From germline, CDR1 is LGHNA and CDR2 YNFKEQ. The V end lost 4 bases, the J end lost 8 bases, and 8 bases lay between the germline ends. As DNA, the CDR3 is TGTGCCAGCAGCCTACGGAGTGGGGAGCTGTTTTTT. Amino acid sequence: CASSLRSGELFF.

The V gene is TRBV6-1, the J gene TRBJ1-2, with 7 bases identical to TRBD1. The germline V gene has CDR1 MNHNS and CDR2 SASEGT. There are 12 residues in the CDR3. With V trimmed by 9 bases and J by 4 bases, 5 bases remained unmatched. This CDR3 is CASTGQLYGYTF. Here the CDR3 DNA reads TGTGCCAGTACGGGACAGCTCTATGGCTACACCTTC.

This chain joins TRBV9 and TRBJ2-7, with TRBD1 matching 9 bases. CDR1 is SGDLS and CDR2 is YYNGEE in the germline V gene. The CDR3 covers 17 residues. V gave up 0 bases and J gave up 4 bases; unmatched junction bases: 11. The DNA of the CDR3 is TGTGCCAGCAGCGTAGGGTCGCTGGGGACAGGGAGGTACGAGCAGTACTTC. Translated, it gives CASSVGSLGTGRYEQYF.

CDR3 nucleotides: TGCGCCAGCGGAGAAGGTGACAGGGGCGAGCAGTACTTC. Translation: CASGEGDRGEQYF. The chain uses TRBV5-1 and TRBJ2-7; 8 nucleotides agree with TRBD1. Germline V lookup: CDR1 SGHRS, CDR2 YFSETQ. Trimming took 7 bases from V and 6 from J; bases not matched to a gene: 9. The CDR3 runs 13 residues.

The genes are TRBV30 and TRBJ1-1; 7 bases are a match to TRBD1. The CDR3 covers 17 residues. Germline trimming cut 3 bases from V and 5 bases from J; bases unmatched to any gene: 18. The germline V gene has CDR1 GTSNPN and CDR2 SVGIG (reference sequence). The CDR3 spells CAWRQLLGETGRTEAFF. Written as DNA, the CDR3 is TGTGCCTGGAGACAACTCTTAGGGGAGACAGGGCGAACTGAAGCTTTCTTT.

The chain links TRBV5-1 to TRBJ1-2; the D gene is possibly TRBD1 (5 bases). The germline gives CDR1 SGHRS, CDR2 YFSETQ. The CDR3 loop spans 14 amino acids. Trimming took off 4 bases at V and 2 bases at J, with 12 bases between the two ends. The CDR3 is CASSPGGLNYGYTF. The DNA of the CDR3 is TGCGCCAGCAGCCCCGGGGGACTGAACTATGGCTACACCTTC. Drawing the rest from reference TRBV5-1 and TRBJ1-2, the complete variable domain is KAGVTQTPRYLIKTRGQQVTLSCSPISGHRSVSWYQQTPGQGLQFLFEYFSETQRNKGNFPGRFSGRQFSNSRSEMNVSTLELGDSALYLCASSPGGLNYGYTFGSGTRLTVV.

This chain joins TRBV11-2 and TRBJ2-3; 7 bases agree with TRBD1. Germline V lookup: CDR1 SGHAT, CDR2 FQNNGV. This CDR3 region has 17 residues. V lost 4 bases to trimming and J lost 2 bases; unmatched junction nucleotides: 12. CDR3 in amino acids: CASSSYSGTANTDTQYF. The CDR3 bases are TGTGCCAGCAGCTCATATTCCGGGACAGCTAACACAGATACGCAGTATTTT.

V and J are TRBV7-2 and TRBJ1-1; D might be TRBD1 (5 bases). The CDR3 sequence is 13 residues long. CDR1 is SGHTA, CDR2 FQGNSA, per germline. V lost 1 base and J 6 bases, leaving 9 bases between the germline ends. The CDR3 spells CASSLVQVSEAFF. CDR3 nucleotides: TGTGCCAGCAGCTTAGTACAGGTCTCTGAAGCTTTCTTT.

The chain couples TRBV5-4 to TRBJ1-1; D uncertain. Germline values: CDR1 SGHNT, CDR2 YYREEE (reference sequence). With 4 bases removed from V and 1 base from J, the gap between germline ends came to 11 bases. The CDR3 spans 14 residues. CDR3 DNA sequence: TGTGCCAGCAGCCCCACAGTGAAGAACACTGAAGCTTTCTTT. Its translation: CASSPTVKNTEAFF.

This chain uses TRBV19 with TRBJ1-2; D gene uncertain. Germline lookup yields CDR1 LNHDA and CDR2 SQIVND (reference sequence). V was pared by 5 bases and J by 7 bases, with 20 bases between. CDR3 length: 15 amino acids. CDR3: CASSAGSGIDFGYTF. The DNA of the CDR3 is TGTGCCAGTAGTGCAGGATCCGGGATCGATTTTGGCTACACCTTC. The variable domain in full, with the rest retrieved from reference TRBV19 and TRBJ1-2, is DGGITQSPKYLFRKEGQNVTLSCEQNLNHDAMYWYRQDPGQGLRLIYYSQIVNDFQKGDIAEGYSVSREKKESFPLTVTSAQKNPTAFYLCASSAGSGIDFGYTFGSGTRLTVV.

The CDR3 coding sequence is TGTGCCAGCAGCTTAGGGGTCCGGGAGGAAAGGGTTATCGGCTACACCTTC. It translates to CASSLGVREERVIGYTF. This chain connects TRBV11-3 to TRBJ1-2; D is uncertain. The V end lost 1 base, the J end lost 8 bases, and 23 bases lay between the germline ends. This CDR3 has 17 amino acids. Germline CDR1 reads SGHNT; CDR2 reads YENEEA.

This clone was detected only once. The chain uses TRBV4-2 and TRBJ2-2; 8 bases agree with TRBD2. The CDR3 covers 18 residues. The V segment lost 0 bases and the J segment 7 bases; nucleotides outside the gene matches: 13. The germline V gene encodes CDR1 LGHNA and CDR2 YNFKEQ. The CDR3 coding sequence is TGTGCCAGCAGCCAAGAACCCCATCGGGGGGGCCAGGTCGGGGAGCTGTTTTTT. Translation: CASSQEPHRGGQVGELFF.

This sequence joins TRBV5-4 and TRBJ2-5; D perhaps matches TRBD2 (7 bases). This CDR3 is built from 13 residues. The germline V and J ends were trimmed by 2 bases and 5 bases, with 10 bases remaining between them. Germline-derived CDR1 and CDR2 are SGHNT and YYREEE (reference sequence). The CDR3 spells CASSFKGGETQYF. The CDR3 nucleotides read TGTGCCAGCAGCTTCAAGGGGGGGGAGACCCAGTACTTC.

The chain couples TRBV18 to TRBJ2-5; tentative D call: TRBD1 (6 bases). The CDR3 runs 13 residues. CDR1 KGHSH and CDR2 LQKENI come from the germline V gene. The germline V and J ends were trimmed by 7 bases and 2 bases, with 11 bases remaining between them. CDR3 region: CASCPGQQETQYF. CDR3 coding DNA: TGTGCCAGCTGTCCCGGACAGCAAGAGACCCAGTACTTC.

This chain joins TRBV30 and TRBJ1-2; TRBD1 matches at 7 bases. The CDR3 consists of 13 residues. The germline V gene has CDR1 GTSNPN and CDR2 SVGIG (reference sequence). Unmatched junction bases numbered 5, after V lost 0 bases and J lost 7 bases. The CDR3 region has the DNA TGTGCCTGGAGTGTCCAGGGGGTACCTGGCTACACCTTC. Protein product: CAWSVQGVPGYTF. The full variable domain, in which reference TRBV30 and TRBJ1-2 provide the parts outside the CDR3, is SQTIHQWPATLVQPVGSPLSLECTVEGTSNPNLYWYRQAAGRGLQLLFYSVGIGQISSEVPQNLSASRPQDRQFILSSKKLLLSDSGFYLCAWSVQGVPGYTFGSGTRLTVV.

This clone was observed a few times. The chain couples TRBV6-5 to TRBJ2-3; TRBD2 aligns across 11 bases. This CDR3 has 14 amino acids. The V gene end was trimmed by 6 bases and the J gene end by 3 bases; junction bases not matched to a gene: 2. Germline-derived CDR1 and CDR2 are MNHEY and SVGAGI. CDR3 protein: CASRTSGRTDTQYF. The CDR3 DNA reads TGTGCCAGCAGAACTAGCGGGAGAACAGATACGCAGTATTTT.

V gene TRBV10-1 combines with J gene TRBJ2-3, with 10 nucleotides matching TRBD2. Germline V gene sequence: CDR1 WNHNN, CDR2 SYGVQD (reference sequence). The CDR3 runs 16 residues. V shed 6 bases and J 4 bases; nucleotides not matched to a gene: 10. CDR3: CASSGSGRKNPDTQYF. The CDR3 region has the DNA TGCGCCAGCAGCGGTAGCGGGAGGAAAAATCCAGATACGCAGTATTTT.

The chain is built from TRBV29-1 and TRBJ1-5, with 7 bases fitting TRBD1. This CDR3 has 13 amino acids. Germline-derived CDR1 and CDR2 are SQVTM and ANQGSEA. After removal of 6 bases from V and 7 bases from J, the junction contained 9 bases not matched to a gene. The CDR3 sequence is CSVADRANQPQHF. The CDR3 region has the DNA TGCAGCGTCGCAGACAGGGCGAACCAGCCCCAGCATTTT.

This chain connects TRBV5-1 to TRBJ2-3, with 9 bases lining up with TRBD2. The junction had 8 bases not matched to a gene; V was cut back by 4 bases and J by 5 bases. Per the germline V gene, CDR1 is SGHRS and CDR2 is YFSETQ. The CDR3 runs 15 residues. CDR3 sequence: CASSLLAGRGDTQYF. In nucleotides, the CDR3 is TGCGCCAGCAGCCTCCTAGCGGGAAGGGGAGATACGCAGTATTTT.

The chain has TRBV7-6 and TRBJ2-2, with a possible D match to TRBD2 (6 bases). The length of the CDR3 is 14 residues. CDR1 is SGHVS, CDR2 FNYEAQ, per germline. V lost 6 bases and J lost 1, with 9 bases in between. The CDR3 region has the DNA TGTGCCAGCAGAATCGGGGGGAACACCGGGGAGCTGTTTTTT. Protein sequence: CASRIGGNTGELFF.

The chain combines TRBV2 with TRBJ1-2; 8 bases line up with TRBD1. This CDR3 contains 15 residues. The germline gives CDR1 SNHLY, CDR2 FYNNEI. V lost 2 bases, J lost 6 bases, and 8 bases stayed unmatched. CDR3 sequence: CASSESWTGKNGYTF. The CDR3 region has the DNA TGTGCCAGCAGTGAATCCTGGACAGGGAAGAATGGCTACACCTTC.

This clone was observed once. V gene TRBV9 combines with J gene TRBJ2-1; weak D call: TRBD1 (6 bases). The CDR3 is made up of 13 amino acids. From germline, CDR1 is SGDLS and CDR2 YYNGEE. V was clipped by 1 base and J by 5 bases, with 7 bases between them. This chain's CDR3 is CASSVQGHNEQFF. As DNA, the CDR3 is TGTGCCAGCAGCGTACAGGGGCACAATGAGCAGTTCTTC.

A remark on this clone: A junction end diverges from the germline sequence, so it may reflect a read error. The chain joins TRBV30 to TRBJ2-7; 7 bases fit TRBD2. This CDR3 has 11 amino acids. Germline loops: CDR1 GTSNPN, CDR2 SVGIG (reference sequence). Here the CDR3 reads CAWSVGGILHF. DNA for the CDR3: TGTGCCTGGAGTGTGGGGGGGATCCTCCACTTC.

The table lists this clone with a count of one. The V gene is TRBV19, the J gene TRBJ1-5, with D possibly TRBD1 on 6 matching bases. The germline CDR1 and CDR2 sequences are LNHDA and SQIVND (reference sequence). Trimming cost V 3 bases and J 5 bases, with 14 bases left between them. The CDR3 covers 15 residues. The CDR3 loop is CASSMTRDTYQPQHF. The DNA of the CDR3 is TGTGCCAGTAGTATGACGAGGGACACCTATCAGCCCCAGCATTTT.

This sequence joins TRBV4-2 and TRBJ2-2; 9 nucleotides agree with TRBD2. The germline CDR1 and CDR2 sequences are LGHNA and YNFKEQ. The CDR3 runs 18 residues. With 2 bases clipped from V and 5 bases from J, the junction kept 12 bases outside the gene matches. CDR3 loop: CASSQSGLAGSWTGELFF. DNA of the CDR3: TGTGCCAGCAGCCAATCGGGACTAGCAGGATCGTGGACCGGGGAGCTGTTTTTT.

This clone was detected once. The V call is TRBV25-1, the J call TRBJ1-6; no definite D call. V gave up 6 bases and J gave up 4 bases, with 10 bases separating them. The CDR3 is 14 amino acids. Germline CDR1 reads MGHDK; CDR2 reads SYGVNS. CDR3 coding DNA: TGTGCCAGCAGCAGACGGAGTTATAATTCACCCCTCCACTTT. Encoded protein: CASSRRSYNSPLHF.

As for this clone: One junction end disagrees with the germline gene, perhaps due to a read error. V usage is TRBV23-1 and J usage is TRBJ2-7; D uncertain. TRBV23-1 is marked as an open reading frame, function uncertain. This CDR3 spans 11 amino acids. CDR3: CASTSSHEQYF. The CDR3 DNA is TGCGCCAGCACCTCCTCCCACGAGCAGTACTTC.

The gene calls are TRBV10-3 and TRBJ1-6, with TRBD1 matching 8 bases. With 5 bases clipped from V and 10 bases from J, the junction kept 7 bases outside the gene matches. Germline V lookup: CDR1 ENHRY, CDR2 SYGVKD. This CDR3 region has 14 residues. The CDR3 nucleotides read TGTGCCATCAGTCAGACAGGGGAAGGATCACCCCTCCACTTT. This sequence encodes CAISQTGEGSPLHF.

The V and J genes are TRBV5-4 and TRBJ1-1; 9 positions agree with TRBD1. The ends lost 4 bases at V and 5 bases at J; junction bases unmatched: 9. CDR1 is SGHNT and CDR2 is YYREEE in the germline V gene (reference sequence). This CDR3 contains 15 residues. CDR3 in DNA: TGTGCCAGCAGCGACCCGGGACAGGGAACGACTGAAGCTTTCTTT. Its protein is CASSDPGQGTTEAFF.

This chain connects TRBV9 to TRBJ1-1, with 8 bases identical to TRBD1. The CDR3 totals 17 residues. The germline gives CDR1 SGDLS, CDR2 YYNGEE. V was clipped by 0 bases and J by 0 bases; unmatched bases: 7. The CDR3 bases are TGTGCCAGCAGCGTAGCCCCGGGACAGGCGATGAACACTGAAGCTTTCTTT. This codes for CASSVAPGQAMNTEAFF.

This clone was seen a handful of times. The J gene is TRBJ2-7, the V gene TRBV5-1, with TRBD2 matching 16 bases. After removal of 4 bases from V and 11 bases from J, the junction contained 9 bases not matched to a gene. Germline CDR1 is SGHRS and CDR2 is YFSETQ. This CDR3 contains 15 residues. The DNA of the CDR3 is TGCGCCAGCAGCCCCCTCGGGACTAGCGGGAGGGCCGAGTACTTC. Its protein is CASSPLGTSGRAEYF.